This T cell receptor (beta chain) was found in a study of radiotherapy plus CTLA-4 blockade in lung cancer. Study as a whole: The study recorded objective responses in approximately 19% of patients and disease control in approximately 29%.

Repertoires were generated with immunoSEQ multiplex PCR, while TCRdb's copy carries only in-frame clones and drops some. The sample contains 75,000 to 80,000 clones, approximately 86% of which appear only once. CDR3 length equals 13 residues. Losses at the gene ends were 5 bases for V and 3 bases for J; bases not matched to a gene: 4. The V gene's germline CDR1 is SQVTM and CDR2 ANQGSEA. The sample was peripheral blood, taken from a patient treated with radiotherapy plus ipilimumab. This sequence joins TRBV29-1 and TRBJ1-5; 7 nucleotides align to TRBD1. The receptor was isolated from a human donor with non-small cell lung cancer who had stable disease on radiotherapy plus ipilimumab. CDR3 protein: CSVQGGDNQPQHF. The CDR3 DNA follows: TGCAGCGTTCAGGGGGGGGACAATCAGCCCCAGCATTTT.